The rows below give T cell receptor beta chains drawn from one sample of a study of Graves' ophthalmopathy and Graves' hyperthyroidism. One entry per CDR3 protein results from TCRdb running MiXCR on the multiplex PCR reads. The sample holds 600,000 to 950,000 distinct CDR3 sequences, roughly two fifths seen once. The sequencing sample was made of peripheral blood. The receptors were gathered from an adult man with Graves' ophthalmopathy. The CDR3 runs from the conserved cysteine through the conserved F or W. The D gene is left open where the match is weak. Some rows have no size entry. The others give once, few or many, or a class for an expanded clone.

TRBJ2-5 TRBV30 . . TGTGCCTGGAGTGTACTGGGGGGACTGCAAGAGACCCAGTACTTC CAWSVLGGLQETQYF
TRBJ2-2 TRBV2 TRBD2 few TGTGCCAGCAGAGAGAACCTAGCGGGGGGGCACACCGGGGAGCTGTTTTTT CASRENLAGGHTGELFF
TRBJ2-7 TRBV7-9 . . TGTGCCAGCAGCTTATCCCTCGGGACCGCCTACGAGCAGTACTTC CASSLSLGTAYEQYF
TRBJ1-1 TRBV2 . . TGTGCCAGCAGGGTGCCCGGGACGGTCACTGAAGCTTTCTTT CASRVPGTVTEAFF
TRBJ1-2 TRBV2 . . TGTGCCAGCAGTTTATCGGACCGGGTGGGCTATGGCTACACCTTC CASSLSDRVGYGYTF
TRBJ2-7 TRBV5-1 TRBD2 . TGCGCCAGCAGCGGCGGACTAGCGGCCCTCTCCTACGAGCAGTACTTC CASSGGLAALSYEQYF
TRBJ1-2 TRBV2 . . TGTGCCAGCAGCGTTCGACAGGATGACTATGGCTACACCTTC CASSVRQDDYGYTF
TRBJ1-6 TRBV25-1 . medium-sized TGTGCCAGCCAAAGAACCTCCGGGGTGCCTAATTCACCCCTCCACTTT CASQRTSGVPNSPLHF
TRBJ1-5 TRBV27 . . TGTGCCAGCAGTTTGGGGGGGGTTGGTCGGCCCCAGCATTTT CASSLGGVGRPQHF
TRBJ1-3 TRBV2 . . TGTGCCAGCAGTGAATCGCAGGGACCTTCCTCTGGAAACACCATATATTTT CASSESQGPSSGNTIYF
TRBJ2-5 TRBV10-3 TRBD2 once TGTGCCATCAGTGAGATCGGGAGGGCCAATGAGACCCAGTACTTC CAISEIGRANETQYF
TRBJ1-1 TRBV20-1 . . TGCAGTGCTAGCAAGACGGGGGTAATGAACACTGAAGCTTTCTTT CSASKTGVMNTEAFF
TRBJ2-5 TRBV29-1 . . TGCAGCGTTGAGGAGGGCGACGTAGAGACCCAGTACTTC CSVEEGDVETQYF
TRBJ1-6 TRBV2 . . TGTGCCAGCGCCAGACAGGAGAGCTCCTATAATTCACCCCTCCACTTT CASARQESSYNSPLHF
TRBJ1-2 TRBV2 . many TGTGCCAGCAGTGAAGGATCCAGGGCCTATGGCTACACCTTC CASSEGSRAYGYTF
TRBJ2-5 TRBV7-9 . many TGTGCCAGCAGCCCCGTCGGTTGGGGAAAAGAGACCCAGTACTTC CASSPVGWGKETQYF
TRBJ1-3 TRBV19 . . TGTGCCAGTAGTATGACATGGATCAGCAGGGCCACCATATATTTT CASSMTWISRATIYF
TRBJ2-7 TRBV3-1 TRBD1 few TGTGCCAGCAGCCAATGGACAGGGTACGAGCAGTACTTC CASSQWTGYEQYF
TRBJ1-2 TRBV9 . many TGTGCCAGCAGCCCCCATCCGGATTCCGGCTACACCTTC CASSPHPDSGYTF
TRBJ1-3 TRBV3-1 . . TGTGCCAGCAGCCAAATTGGCCAGGGAAACACCATATATTTT CASSQIGQGNTIYF